This T cell receptor beta chain was recovered during a study of lymphopenia after photon versus proton radiotherapy. Study outcomes and limitations: Better survival with proton therapy was suggested as possible, not demonstrated. After the lymphocyte nadir, photon-treated repertoires showed oligoclonal expansion, especially of CD8+ Temra cells. A bigger post-nadir fall in TCR diversity correlated inversely with survival time in deceased patients. Under photons, naive T cells and diversity fell while effector/memory populations rose.

As concerns this clone: The antigen is not known.

The table came from immunoSEQ multiplex PCR; TCRdb's copy has only in-frame clones and leaves some out. This table has tens of thousands of clones, approximately 90% appearing once. Trimming removed 3 bases at V and 3 bases at J, with 16 bases between. The germline CDR1 and CDR2 sequences are SGHKS and YYEKEE (reference sequence). The CDR3 consists of 16 residues. Source: peripheral blood, taken from a patient treated with photon-based radiotherapy. This rearrangement joins TRBV5-5 to TRBJ1-3; possibly TRBD1 for D (5 bases). The TCR was taken from a woman aged 70-85 years with pancreatic cancer. DNA for the CDR3: TGTGCCAGCAGCTCCAGGGTAGGGGCATATGGAAACACCATATATTTT. This sequence encodes CASSSRVGAYGNTIYF.